This entry lists 21 T cell receptor beta chains sequenced from one sample in a study of radiation and T cells in renal cell carcinoma. Time point reported: blood 2 weeks post-SBRT. Treatment noted: 15 Gy SBRT to primary tumor, nephrectomy 4 weeks later. Here immunoSEQ multiplex PCR was the method, and the copy in TCRdb shows in-frame clones only, minus some. Of tens of thousands of clones listed, roughly 78% are singletons. The source material was blood, sampled from a patient whose treatment included radiotherapy and nephrectomy. These receptor sequences come from a woman in her 70s with renal cell carcinoma.

The count of this clone is one. This chain connects TRBV5-6 to TRBJ2-2; a possible D gene is TRBD2 (6 bases). Germline V gene data show CDR1 as SGHDT and CDR2 as YYEEEE. This CDR3 is built from 16 residues. The ends were cut back, 3 bases at V and 4 bases at J, with 16 bases in the middle. The CDR3 DNA reads TGTGCCAGCAGCTGGGCTCCGGGACTGAGCACCGGGGAGCTGTTTTTT. The encoded protein is CASSWAPGLSTGELFF.

The gene calls are TRBV14 and TRBJ2-5; perhaps D is TRBD1 or TRBD2 (5 bases each). Trimming took 1 base from V and 7 from J, leaving 7 bases between them. The length of the CDR3 is 12 residues. Germline assignment: CDR1 SGHDN and CDR2 FVKESK. This CDR3 is CASSQAGGTQYF. The DNA for the CDR3 is TGTGCCAGCAGCCAAGCTGGGGGGACCCAGTACTTC.

This clone has only a few counts. The DNA of the CDR3 is TGTGCCAGCACTCCGGGCCTAATCAATGAGCAGTTCTTC. The encoded protein is CASTPGLINEQFF. The rearrangement links TRBV7-9 to TRBJ2-1; D not certain. Germline V gene sequence: CDR1 SEHNR, CDR2 FQNEAQ (reference sequence). V gave up 7 bases and J gave up 6 bases, with 13 bases separating them. The CDR3 runs to 13 residues.

This clone was recorded only once. This rearrangement joins TRBV7-9 to TRBJ1-2, with 7 bases identical to TRBD1. CDR3 size: 15 residues. The V segment lost 5 bases and the J segment 0 bases; nucleotides outside the gene matches: 6. Germline V gives CDR1 SEHNR, CDR2 FQNEAQ (reference sequence). CDR3 nucleotide sequence: TGTGCCAGCAGCCTTGGGACAGCGGCTAACTATGGCTACACCTTC. Amino acid sequence: CASSLGTAANYGYTF.

DNA for the CDR3: TGTGCCAGCAGCTCTAGGGGGTCCGGGACGGTGTACGAGCAGTACTTC. It specifies CASSSRGSGTVYEQYF. The chain joins TRBV7-8 to TRBJ2-7, with D perhaps matching TRBD1 (6 bases). Trimming pared 4 bases from V and 4 bases from J, leaving 20 bases between. Germline CDR1 and CDR2: SGHVS and FQNEAQ. The CDR3 covers 16 residues. Full variable domain (missing parts from reference TRBV7-8 and TRBJ2-7): GAGVSQSPRYKVAKRGQDVALRCDPISGHVSLFWYQQALGQGPEFLTYFQNEAQLDKSGLPSDRFFAERPEGSVSTLKIQRTQQEDSAVYLCASSSRGSGTVYEQYFGPGTRLTVT.

The rearrangement links TRBV7-9 to TRBJ1-5, with D maybe TRBD1 (6 bases). The CDR3 is 17 amino acids. Germline V gives CDR1 SEHNR, CDR2 FQNEAQ (reference sequence). V was trimmed by 1 base and J by 0 bases, leaving 13 bases between them. The DNA for the CDR3 is TGTGCCAGCAGCTTAGAAAACCAGGGACATAGCAATCAGCCCCAGCATTTT. The encoded protein is CASSLENQGHSNQPQHF. The whole variable domain, remainder taken from reference TRBV7-9 and TRBJ1-5, is DTGVSQNPRHKITKRGQNVTFRCDPISEHNRLYWYRQTLGQGPEFLTYFQNEAQLEKSRLLSDRFSAERPKGSFSTLEIQRTEQGDSAMYLCASSLENQGHSNQPQHFGDGTRLSIL.

This clone was detected a few times. The J gene is TRBJ2-5, the V gene TRBV19, with 8 bases identical to TRBD1. The CDR3 is 15 residues long. Germline trimming cut 4 bases from V and 5 bases from J; bases unmatched to any gene: 9. Looked up from germline, CDR1 is LNHDA and CDR2 is SQIVND (reference sequence). This CDR3 is CASSTSGGRHETQYF. Here the CDR3 DNA reads TGTGCCAGTAGTACCTCAGGGGGCCGTCATGAGACCCAGTACTTC.

The rearrangement uses TRBV18 and TRBJ1-5; 10 positions agree with TRBD1. This CDR3 is built from 14 residues. V trimming: 6 bases; J trimming: 4 bases; junction bases outside the gene matches: 3. In germline, CDR1 is KGHSH, CDR2 LQKENI. The CDR3: CASSPDRGNQPQHF. CDR3 sequence (DNA): TGTGCCAGCTCGCCGGACAGGGGGAATCAGCCCCAGCATTTT.

The chain joins TRBV7-3 to TRBJ2-5, with 13 bases fitting TRBD2. Germline values: CDR1 SGHTA, CDR2 FQGTGA. With V trimmed by 5 bases and J by 5 bases, 5 bases remained unmatched. CDR3 length equals 15 residues. CDR3 nucleotides: TGTGCCAGCAGCCCGACTAGCGGGGGGTACGAGACCCAGTACTTC. It codes for CASSPTSGGYETQYF.

The rearrangement uses TRBV6-6 and TRBJ1-5; maybe TRBD1 (6 bases). The CDR3 length is 15 residues. Germline V gene data show CDR1 as MNHNY and CDR2 as SVGAGI (reference sequence). The V and J ends lost 4 bases and 6 bases respectively, with 16 bases between them. CDR3 residues: CASSSTGQMGQPQHF. The CDR3 coding sequence is TGTGCCAGCAGTTCCACAGGACAGATGGGTCAGCCCCAGCATTTT.

The V and J genes are TRBV19 and TRBJ2-3; TRBD1 matches 8 bases. Germline V gene sequence: CDR1 LNHDA, CDR2 SQIVND (reference sequence). The CDR3 is made up of 14 amino acids. Trimming cost V 5 bases and J 3 bases; bases outside gene matches: 4. The chain's CDR3 is CASSSQGGTDTQYF. CDR3 bases: TGTGCCAGTAGTTCACAGGGGGGTACAGATACGCAGTATTTT.

The CDR3 DNA is TGTGCCAGCAGCTTAGAGGCCCAGGGTGAGACCCAGTACTTC. Protein product: CASSLEAQGETQYF. The chain has TRBV13 and TRBJ2-5; maybe TRBD1 (5 bases). V was pared by 1 base and J by 5 bases, with 11 bases between. Germline CDR1 reads PRHDT; CDR2 reads FYEKMQ (reference sequence). This CDR3 is 14 amino acids long.

The chain uses TRBV30 and TRBJ2-1, with 7 positions matching TRBD2. After removal of 0 bases from V and 5 bases from J, the junction contained 4 bases not matched to a gene. CDR3 size: 14 residues. Germline CDR1 and CDR2: GTSNPN and SVGIG (reference sequence). The CDR3 DNA is TGTGCCTGGAGTGTCCGGGGGGATAACAATGAGCAGTTCTTC. Amino acids: CAWSVRGDNNEQFF.

The chain has TRBV5-1 and TRBJ1-4; TRBD1 aligns across 7 bases. Per germline, CDR1 SGHRS and CDR2 YFSETQ. This CDR3 region has 14 residues. V was pared by 3 bases and J by 8 bases, with 7 bases of the junction left unmatched. The DNA for the CDR3 is TGCGCCAGCAGCTCGACAGGGAGCGAAGAAAAACTGTTTTTT. This codes for CASSSTGSEEKLFF. The variable domain in full, with the rest retrieved from reference TRBV5-1 and TRBJ1-4, is KAGVTQTPRYLIKTRGQQVTLSCSPISGHRSVSWYQQTPGQGLQFLFEYFSETQRNKGNFPGRFSGRQFSNSRSEMNVSTLELGDSALYLCASSSTGSEEKLFFGSGTQLSVL.

The chain couples TRBV6-1 to TRBJ2-7; 8 bases align to TRBD1. Germline V gene sequence: CDR1 MNHNS, CDR2 SASEGT. CDR3 length equals 13 residues. Unmatched junction bases numbered 4, after V lost 6 bases and J lost 3 bases. The CDR3 loop reads CASSSGQGYEQYF. The CDR3 coding sequence is TGTGCCAGCAGCTCCGGACAGGGCTACGAGCAGTACTTC.

J is TRBJ1-5 and V is TRBV19; 7 bases are a match to TRBD1. V was pared by 6 bases and J by 1 base, with 9 bases of the junction left unmatched. This CDR3 contains 16 residues. The germline CDR1 and CDR2 sequences are LNHDA and SQIVND (reference sequence). CDR3 DNA sequence: TGTGCCAGTAGGCAACAGGGGTTGGGCAGCAATCAGCCCCAGCATTTT. This sequence encodes CASRQQGLGSNQPQHF.

The genes are TRBV7-2 and TRBJ1-5, with a tentative D call TRBD1 (6 bases). In germline, CDR1 is SGHTA, CDR2 FQGNSA. Trimming took 1 base from V and 5 from J, leaving 12 bases between them. The CDR3 is 15 amino acids. The CDR3 DNA follows: TGTGCCAGCAGCTTAGAACAGGGTGAGGATCAGCCCCAGCATTTT. Amino acid sequence: CASSLEQGEDQPQHF.

The rearrangement uses TRBV15 and TRBJ2-3, with D possibly matching TRBD2 (5 bases). This CDR3 is built from 16 residues. The V end was cut by 0 bases, the J end by 5 bases, with 15 bases between. Per the germline V gene, CDR1 is LNHNV and CDR2 is YYDKDF (reference sequence). As DNA, the CDR3 is TGTGCCACCAGCAGAGATGCATCCCGGGCGGGAGATACGCAGTATTTT. Protein sequence: CATSRDASRAGDTQYF.

V and J are TRBV5-5 and TRBJ2-7; no reliable D call. Trimming left V 2 bases short and J 4 bases short, with 7 bases between. The CDR3 is made up of 12 amino acids. CDR1 and CDR2 (germline): SGHKS, YYEKEE (reference sequence). The CDR3 region is CASSLSLYEQYF. CDR3 in DNA: TGTGCCAGCAGCTTATCCCTTTACGAGCAGTACTTC. Variable domain in full (rest from reference TRBV5-5 and TRBJ2-7): DAGVTQSPTHLIKTRGQQVTLRCSPISGHKSVSWYQQVLGQGPQFIFQYYEKEERGRGNFPDRFSARQFPNYSSELNVNALLLGDSALYLCASSLSLYEQYFGPGTRLTVT.

A note on this clone: Additional DNA sequences in this sample encode the identical CDR3. The rearrangement uses TRBV5-1 and TRBJ1-5; TRBD1 is a possible D gene (6 bases). V lost 0 bases and J 7 bases, leaving 14 bases between the germline ends. The CDR3 has 15 amino acids. Per the germline V gene, CDR1 is SGHRS and CDR2 is YFSETQ. This CDR3 reads CASSLVGGAGQPQHF. CDR3 nucleotides: TGCGCCAGCAGCTTGGTGGGGGGCGCAGGGCAGCCCCAGCATTTT.

The chain has TRBV18 and TRBJ2-5; TRBD1 matches at 7 bases. The CDR3 has 16 amino acids. Germline values: CDR1 KGHSH, CDR2 LQKENI. The junction had 7 bases not matched to a gene; V was cut back by 3 bases and J by 0 bases. Written as DNA, the CDR3 is TGTGCCAGCTCACCCGCCAGGGGGACCGACCAAGAGACCCAGTACTTC. Protein product: CASSPARGTDQETQYF.